This T cell receptor (beta chain) was recorded in a study of identical twins. Germline V CDR1 and CDR2: LNHNV, YYDKDF (reference sequence). Trimming took 0 bases from V and 6 from J, leaving 14 bases between them. The CDR3 contains 15 residues. Broader study findings: Findings depended on cross-sectional statistics rather than tracking the same donors.

This clonotype was picked up many times. The antigen remains undetermined. MiXCR, run by TCRdb on the 5' RACE reads, gives a single entry per CDR3 protein. The sample records more than 350,000 distinct CDR3 sequences, roughly 9% being singletons. The specimen was naive T cells sorted from blood. The TCR comes from a woman aged 50 to 60 in good health. The chain uses TRBV15 and TRBJ1-2; D unresolved. CDR3 amino acids: CATSREIGGSHGYTF. CDR3 bases: TGTGCCACCAGCAGAGAAATAGGAGGAAGTCATGGCTACACCTTC.